This T cell receptor (beta chain) is from a study of identical twins. General observations from the study: Twins shared out-of-frame alpha sequences with excess low generation probability.

TCRdb ran MiXCR on the 5' RACE reads and lists one entry per CDR3 protein. The sample shows over 200,000 distinct CDR3 sequences, roughly a tenth of them seen only once. Many counts were recorded for this clonotype. The antigen is not known. The TCR originated in a man aged 50 to 59 in good health. The sequenced material came from memory T cells sorted from blood.

The CDR3 reads CSAPDGYTF. CDR3 nucleotides: TGCAGTGCCCCGGATGGCTACACCTTC. The chain is built from TRBV20-1 and TRBJ1-2; D remains ambiguous. V gave up 6 bases and J gave up 6 bases, with 5 bases separating them. The germline V gene encodes CDR1 DFQATT and CDR2 SNEGSKA (reference sequence). The CDR3 covers 9 residues.